This entry describes one TCR beta chain. Antigen specificity is unknown. TCRB transcripts that were expressed got sequenced, as all of the isolated RNA had been reverse transcribed. TCRdb keeps only in-frame clones here, not all; method: immunoSEQ multiplex PCR. The sample has 300,000 to 400,000 clones, 11% seen once. The data are from a study of beta chain features in type 1 diabetes. Study-wide findings and caveats: PCR might favor shorter templates, equally in patients and controls. Because the template was cDNA, high-expressing cells might be over-represented.

Germline V gene sequence: CDR1 MNHEY, CDR2 SVGAGI. V lost 6 bases and J lost 8; bases outside the gene matches: 11. The CDR3 consists of 14 residues. The chain joins TRBV6-5 to TRBJ2-3; 7 bases agree with TRBD1. The sequencing sample was made of naive CD4+ T cells from blood. The sequence was obtained from a woman in her twenties or thirties in good health. In DNA, the CDR3 is TGTGCCAGCAGACAGGGGAGTTTGGCCCTTACGCAGTATTTT. This codes for CASRQGSLALTQYF.